This T cell receptor (beta chain) was recorded in a study of cytomegalovirus exposure and HLA in healthy donors. Whole-study findings and limits: Reportedly, diagnosis of cytomegalovirus status by the classifier showed high specificity and sensitivity. The authors confirmed in vitro that a few CMV-associated chains were specific for CMV antigens. According to the study, 160 or so TCR beta chains were cytomegalovirus-associated.

Clones were sequenced by immunoSEQ multiplex PCR, and TCRdb holds only the in-frame ones, with some missing. Found here are over 150,000 clones, 75% to 95% of them singletons; the top ten hold around 2.7%. Points on this clone: Its specificity is not known.

The CDR3 consists of 16 residues. Germline CDR1 and CDR2: SGHKS and YYEKEE (reference sequence). Losses at the gene ends were 4 bases for V and 3 bases for J; bases not matched to a gene: 10. Separate from the roughly 720-subject first cohort, the 120-subject validation cohort was the one that the donors belonged to. Specimen: PBMCs. The rearrangement joins TRBV5-5 to TRBJ2-5; TRBD1 aligns across 9 bases. This clonotype was obtained from a woman between 18 and 30 years old in good health and CMV-seropositive. The CDR3 loop reads CASSRLKQGAEETQYF. In nucleotides, the CDR3 is TGTGCCAGCAGCCGGCTTAAACAGGGGGCAGAAGAGACCCAGTACTTC.